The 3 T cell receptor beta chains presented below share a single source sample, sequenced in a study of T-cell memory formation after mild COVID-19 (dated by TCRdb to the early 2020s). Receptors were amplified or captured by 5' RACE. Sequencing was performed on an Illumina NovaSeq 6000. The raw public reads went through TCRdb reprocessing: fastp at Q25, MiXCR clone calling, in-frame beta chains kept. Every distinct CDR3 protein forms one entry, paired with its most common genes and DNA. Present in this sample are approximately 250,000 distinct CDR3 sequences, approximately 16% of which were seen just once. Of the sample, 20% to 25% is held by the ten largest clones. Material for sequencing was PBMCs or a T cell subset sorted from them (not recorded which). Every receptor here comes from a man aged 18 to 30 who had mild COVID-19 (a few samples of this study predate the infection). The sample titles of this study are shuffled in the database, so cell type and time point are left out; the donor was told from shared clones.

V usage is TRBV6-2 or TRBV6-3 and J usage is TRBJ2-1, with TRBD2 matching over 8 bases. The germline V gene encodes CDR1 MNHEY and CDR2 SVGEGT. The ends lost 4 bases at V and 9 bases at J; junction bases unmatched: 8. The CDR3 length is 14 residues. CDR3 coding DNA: TGTGCCAGCAGTTCCGGGAGGGCCCGCGGTGAGCAGTTCTTC. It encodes CASSSGRARGEQFF.

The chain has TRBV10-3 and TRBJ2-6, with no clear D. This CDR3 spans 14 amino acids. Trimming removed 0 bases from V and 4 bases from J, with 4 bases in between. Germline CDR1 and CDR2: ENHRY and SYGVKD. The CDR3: CAISESAGANVLTF. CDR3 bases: TGTGCCATCAGTGAGTCGGCCGGGGCCAACGTCCTGACTTTC.

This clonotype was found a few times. The DNA of the CDR3 is TGTGCCAGCAGCTTGGACATCTCTTGGAACGAGCAGTACGTC. It translates to CASSLDISWNEQYV. The rearrangement links TRBV5-5 to TRBJ2-7; D not resolved. The V end was cut by 0 bases, the J end by 5 bases, with 12 bases between. The CDR3 is 14 residues long. CDR1 and CDR2 from the germline V gene are SGHKS and YYEKEE (reference sequence).